The following is a TCR beta chain sequence with its context. Its antigen remains undetermined. No base-level quality is on record; no much larger clone is a single base apart. This record comes from a study of cytomegalovirus exposure and HLA in healthy donors (dated by TCRdb to between 2016 and 2019). In terms of the full investigation: According to an earlier analysis of 587 of the donors, 200 million or so T cells yielded 90 million to 130 million unique TCR beta sequences and more than 250 Gb of sequence data. About 280 gigabases of sequencing data and roughly 90 million unique TCR sequences were included in an early release covering about 600 HLA-typed donors. Among the roughly 390 genotyped donors, approximately 82% belonged to the genetic ancestry cluster associated with self-reported Caucasian donors. The study was designed to test whether signatures of past pathogen exposure could be identified by cataloging public T cell receptors. The study used immunosequencing to profile the T cell repertoires of several hundred subjects and linked those repertoires to cytomegalovirus serostatus. Besides the first cohort of about 730 subjects, a separate validation cohort made up of some 110 different subjects was used. To predict cytomegalovirus infection status, the study combined high-throughput TCR immunosequencing, statistical association of individual TCRs with disease status, and machine learning. In a later analysis, previously published TCR beta repertoires from 600 to 850 donors were re-analyzed and high-resolution HLA genotyping was added so that TCR occurrence patterns could be studied. In the later analysis, no new phenotypic data were used to find candidate immune exposures; instead, reliance was placed on TCR beta sequences and their occurrence across donors. To decide whether each TCR beta V gene segment behaved as functional or pseudogenic, an earlier analysis of fewer than 750 of the donors relied on high-throughput TCR beta sequencing. Donor age, sex, ethnicity and CMV serostatus were collected together with the repertoire data. A later genetic analysis used genome-wide SNP genotypes for about 55% of the 666 donors, treating that subset as a discovery cohort. Every repertoire in the discovery cohort had been generated on one and the same sequencing platform. HLA typing included class I and class II loci at four-digit resolution. Typing coverage varied by locus: about 620-640 donors for A, B, C, DRB1 and DQB1; approximately 520 for DQA1; 606 for DPA1; around 450 for DPB1. Roughly 5 DR-DQ haplotypes were handled as single units for association and clustering, since linkage in the cohort was strong. Among 398 genotyped donors of the cohort, an average of about 240,000 unique TCR beta nucleotide sequences were sequenced per donor, roughly a sixth of them non-productive. Findings and caveats that apply to the study as a whole: The study listed approximately 160 TCR beta chains as associated with cytomegalovirus. V-gene and J-gene trimming of TCR beta chains was associated with a missense DCLRE1C variant in a later genetic analysis, and the association was replicated in an independent cohort. In an earlier analysis of about 550 of the donors, most TCR beta V segments were observed in productive rearrangements about 87% or about 30% of the time, broadly matching IMGT annotations. Assigning TCR associations to individual alleles was difficult when HLA alleles, especially DR and DQ, strongly co-occurred. A cluster of highly shared sequence variants was judged likely to represent a technical artifact of the sequencing pipeline. Compared with the roughly 670-donor mean, donors in an Asian-associated ancestry cluster had fewer N-insertions in productive TCRs, according to a later genetic analysis. Correlated functional status among segregating V segments might reflect linkage disequilibrium, but an unknown experimental factor could not be ruled out. A further reported finding was that TCR beta sequences accurately predicted the HLA-A and HLA-B alleles for most subjects in the first cohort. In a later analysis, HLA-associated TCR beta chains were found to be more clonally expanded and to have lower generation probabilities than equally common non-associated chains. According to the authors, the approach could potentially be generalized to other disease states and immunological phenotypes. Presence/absence analyses assumed roughly uniform sequencing depth across donors, an assumption that may not hold. In a later analysis, several top co-occurrence clusters were reported to appear linked to parvovirus B19, influenza, CMV and Epstein-Barr virus. Immune exposure information for the cohort was limited to CMV serostatus. The classifier was reported to diagnose cytomegalovirus status with high specificity and sensitivity in both the original cohort and the validation cohort. Because some donors lacked HLA typing at each locus, the association tests relied only on the typed subset. While some public TCRs were present in many individuals, most TCR sequences turned up only very rarely across donors. In a later analysis, TCR association rates were found to vary across HLA loci, with the most associated TCRs seen for DRB1 alleles and the fewest for HLA-C alleles. In this cohort, only TCR beta chains were sequenced, and detectable features were limited by the absence of alpha or paired-chain data. In vitro tests confirmed that three of the cytomegalovirus-associated TCR beta chains recognize cytomegalovirus antigens. Over 15 rarely observed V segments, including chromosome 9 orphons, were excluded from the earlier analysis of several hundred of the donors because counts were too low. A later analysis found that most CMV-associated TCR beta chains appeared HLA-restricted, with HLA associations seemingly driven largely by CMV exposure. A later analysis associated about 17,000 TCR beta sequences with specific HLA alleles at a false discovery rate of 0.05.

The cohort was made up of 500 to 850 healthy bone marrow donors. At the time of sampling, every cohort member was nominally healthy, though immune exposures that went unrecorded were likely present. The donor tested CMV seronegative, placing the donor among the 350 or so seronegative members of the cohort. A peripheral blood sample was collected from each donor, and TCR beta sequencing was performed on peripheral blood mononuclear cells. The Qiagen DNeasy Blood Extraction Kit was used to extract genomic DNA from the blood cell samples. To prepare the library, the immunoSEQ multiplex PCR assay was applied. The multiplex PCR relied on a mix of 60 forward primers for TCR Vbeta segments and 13 reverse primers for TCR Jbeta segments. A multiplex PCR assay on genomic DNA amplified the CDR3 region of rearranged TCR beta genes. Amplified TCR beta libraries were sequenced as 87-base-pair reads on the Illumina HiSeq System. As for how the authors treated the data: A later analysis tallied tens of millions of unique TCR beta chains across the 660 or so repertoires, and about 10 million of those chains were shared by two or more donors. Raw reads were error-corrected and collapsed into unique sequences with a nearest-neighbor algorithm that merged closely related sequences to remove PCR and sequencing errors. To assign V, D and J gene segments, CDR3 sequences were aligned to IMGT reference sequences. Each retained sequence needed at least a six-nucleotide match to both a V gene segment and a J gene segment. Rearrangements were called productive when the CDR3 lacked stop codons and stayed in frame with V and J; all others were non-productive. Following IMGT convention, CDR3 was defined as the stretch from the second conserved V-encoded cysteine up to the conserved J-encoded phenylalanine. Sequences without an unambiguous match to a single V gene segment were excluded from the earlier analysis of several hundred of the donors. In an earlier analysis of roughly 600 of the donors, a V segment was called functional when productive rearrangements were above 56.7%, and segregating when the standard deviation between donors exceeded 5%. To diagnose cytomegalovirus status from the catalog of TCR beta chain sequences, a statistical classification framework was built. A later analysis assigned V and J genes by comparing TCR nucleotide sequences with IMGT/GENE-DB human TR gene sequences. In a later analysis, CDR3 sequences and most-parsimonious VDJ recombination scenarios were assigned using the TCRdist pipeline. In a later analysis, every TCR beta chain was defined by the combination of its CDR3 amino acid sequence and its V-gene family, and reads without a unique V-gene family were dropped. A later analysis removed roughly 590 highly shared, low-generation-probability nucleotide sequences to deal with suspected cross-contamination and a sequencing artifact. For each public chain, a later analysis derived a clonal expansion index from normalized ranks of inferred template counts within each repertoire. Generation probabilities in a later analysis came from a VDJ recombination model fitted to out-of-frame rearrangements, and those results were checked against IGoR. A later analysis scored TCR-TCR, TCR-HLA and TCR-CMV co-occurrence with hypergeometric tests, applying a repertoire-size bias correction to TCR pairs. In a later analysis, false discovery rates were estimated by permuting HLA or CMV assignments 20 times. A later analysis grouped co-occurring TCRs with DBSCAN, adding TCRdist sequence similarity when clustering within HLA-allele-positive subsets. Repertoires with fewer than 30,000 or more than 120,000 public chains were left out of co-occurrence clustering, as were five repertoires with anomalous nucleotide sharing. As stored in TCRdb, this immuneACCESS dataset retains in-frame rearrangements with V and J assigned. A fraction of the clones does not appear; measured against another copy, unresolved V genes explain less than half of the discrepancy, and the remainder lacks a known reason. V, J and clone size derive from that table, while D and trimming were established from the DNA sequence. Recorded for this sample are roughly 140,000 clones; about 74% of them occurred a single time. The ten largest clones capture roughly 2% of the sample.

Sequenced input: PBMCs. This receptor was identified in a woman in her forties in good health and CMV-seronegative.

The nucleotide sequence reads as follows: TGTGCCAACAGGGACAGTAACTATGGCTACACCTTC. This translates into CANRDSNYGYTF. The rearrangement combines TRBV28 with TRBJ1-2; 7 middle bases align to TRBD1. CDR1 MDHEN and CDR2 SYDVKM are derived from the germline V gene. Trimming leaves V shorter by 10 bases and J shorter by 1 base, with the junction holding 3 bases beyond the gene matches. The CDR3 spans 12 residues, from the cysteine through the phenylalanine. The retained sequence is limited to the CDR3, 36 bases, with the frame set at the first base.